The 22 T cell receptor beta chains in this list originate from one sample, sequenced in a study of blood T cells in healthy people across ages (dated by TCRdb to 2014 to 2015). The method behind the library was 5' RACE. Sequencing used an Illumina HiSeq 2500. A second PCR of roughly 7 to 12 cycles was performed with a sample-barcoded 5' primer and a J-beta primer mix. Using fastp at Q25 and MiXCR, TCRdb reprocessed the public reads and kept productive beta chains. Records with the same CDR3 protein are collapsed into one entry carrying the most frequent genes and DNA. Across this sample there are about 1.5 million distinct CDR3 sequences, with about 42% seen only once. The ten largest make up just over 4% of the sample. Sequencing used blood. The source of these receptors is a woman aged 18-29 years in good health.

On this clonotype: Possible read error: a much larger clone is one base away. V gene TRBV12-3 or TRBV12-4 combines with J gene TRBJ1-2; D is unresolved. This CDR3 spans 13 amino acids. The ends were cut back, 8 bases at V and 5 bases at J, with 15 bases in the middle. The CDR3 coding sequence is TGTGCCAGCCGAGGCCACCAAATGTATGGCTACACCTTC. Its protein product is CASRGHQMYGYTF.

This clonotype was seen just once. The CDR3 reads CASSPSLVNTGELFF. CDR3 coding DNA: TGTGCCAGCAGCCCTTCACTAGTGAACACCGGGGAGCTGTTTTTT. V and J are TRBV7-2 and TRBJ2-2, with D perhaps matching TRBD2 (5 bases). Germline CDR1 SGHTA, CDR2 FQGNSA. The CDR3 runs 15 residues. The V gene lost 5 bases and the J gene lost 1 base, with 11 bases spanning the gap.

This chain joins TRBV4-1 and TRBJ2-5; 10 positions agree with TRBD1. Germline CDR1 MGHRA, CDR2 YSYEKL. The V and J ends lost 2 bases and 11 bases, in that order; junction bases with no gene match: 14. CDR3 length: 16 amino acids. The CDR3 spells CASSQTDRGVWNEQYF. The CDR3 DNA reads TGCGCCAGCAGCCAAACGGACAGGGGGGTTTGGAATGAGCAGTACTTC.

V is TRBV4-1 and J is TRBJ2-7; 7 positions agree with TRBD1. V dropped 3 bases and J dropped 0; count of bases not matched to a gene: 8. Germline CDR1 MGHRA, CDR2 YSYEKL. There are 16 residues in the CDR3. The CDR3 protein is CASSHLLGTASYEQYF. Here the CDR3 DNA reads TGCGCCAGCAGCCACCTCCTAGGGACAGCCTCCTACGAGCAGTACTTC.

The rearrangement uses TRBV7-2 and TRBJ1-2, with TRBD1 as a possible D gene (6 bases). V was shortened by 7 bases and J by 11 bases, with 38 bases between the two germline ends. This CDR3 is built from 19 residues. Germline values: CDR1 SGHTA, CDR2 FQGNSA. CDR3 coding DNA: TGTGCCAGCACCATACAGGGCGCTATAAACAAACCCCCCTATGAGGGGTACACCTTC. Translated: CASTIQGAINKPPYEGYTF. Complete variable domain (other parts from reference TRBV7-2 and TRBJ1-2): GAGVSQSPSNKVTEKGKDVELRCDPISGHTALYWYRQSLGQGLEFLIYFQGNSAPDKSGLPSDRFSAERTGGSVSTLTIQRTQQEDSAVYLCASTIQGAINKPPYEGYTFGSGTRLTVV.

V is TRBV20-1 and J is TRBJ2-3; 7 bases are shared with TRBD2. This CDR3 is built from 13 residues. J gave up 6 bases and V 1 base, and 4 bases lay outside the gene matches. From germline, CDR1 is DFQATT and CDR2 SNEGSKA (reference sequence). CDR3 coding DNA: TGCAGTGCTAGAGTCCTACTAGCGGATACGCAGTATTTT. Its protein is CSARVLLADTQYF.

The CDR3 is CASQGATWGYTF. The DNA of the CDR3 is TGTGCCAGCCAAGGGGCAACTTGGGGCTACACCTTC. The chain couples TRBV6-5 to TRBJ1-2, with D perhaps matching TRBD1 (5 bases). This CDR3 spans 12 amino acids. V was shortened by 8 bases and J by 8 bases, with 15 bases between the two germline ends. CDR1 and CDR2 from the germline V gene are MNHEY and SVGAGI.

This clonotype was seen a handful of times. This chain joins TRBV7-2 and TRBJ2-7; 13 bases match TRBD2. CDR3 size: 18 residues. V was clipped by 1 base and J by 0 bases; unmatched bases: 6. Germline CDR1 reads SGHTA; CDR2 reads FQGNSA. The CDR3 here is CASSLVLAGGPISYEQYF. The CDR3 DNA is TGTGCCAGCAGCTTAGTACTAGCGGGAGGGCCAATCTCCTACGAGCAGTACTTC.

This clonotype was detected a few times. The V call is TRBV6-6, the J call TRBJ1-2; D might be TRBD1 (5 bases). This CDR3 region has 14 residues. Germline V lookup: CDR1 MNHNY, CDR2 SVGAGI (reference sequence). V shed 0 bases and J shed 3 bases, with 8 bases lying between them. The CDR3 DNA reads as TGTGCCAGCAGTTACTCTGCAGGGTACTATGGCTACACCTTC. Translated, it gives CASSYSAGYYGYTF.

This clonotype has more than one count but fewer than ten. The chain has TRBV13 and TRBJ2-7, with 8 bases identical to TRBD2. Germline lookup yields CDR1 PRHDT and CDR2 FYEKMQ (reference sequence). The trim removed 5 bases at V and 3 bases at J, leaving 9 bases unmatched. This CDR3 spans 15 amino acids. The CDR3 nucleotides are TGTGCCAGCAGCCGGGGGGGACAAACTCGCTACGAGCAGTACTTC. Protein sequence: CASSRGGQTRYEQYF.

This clonotype appeared many times. The J gene is TRBJ2-5, the V gene TRBV11-2, with D possibly TRBD2 on 6 matching bases. Trimming removed 0 bases at V and 2 bases at J, with 13 bases between. The CDR3 spans 16 residues. Looked up from germline, CDR1 is SGHAT and CDR2 is FQNNGV. CDR3 sequence (DNA): TGTGCCAGCAGCTTAGATCCCCTGGGGGGACAAGAGACCCAGTACTTC. Translation: CASSLDPLGGQETQYF.

The J gene is TRBJ2-3, the V gene TRBV20-1, with a possible D match to TRBD2 (6 bases). V shed 2 bases and J shed 2 bases, with 11 bases lying between them. The germline gives CDR1 DFQATT, CDR2 SNEGSKA (reference sequence). The CDR3 covers 14 residues. CDR3 nucleotide sequence: TGCAGTGCTAGACTAGCGTTCTTCACAGATACGCAGTATTTT. Its protein is CSARLAFFTDTQYF.

This clonotype has more than one count but fewer than ten. V usage is TRBV5-6 and J usage is TRBJ2-1, with D unclear. V dropped 4 bases and J dropped 5 bases, with 10 bases sitting between them. The CDR3 consists of 13 residues. The germline V gene encodes CDR1 SGHDT and CDR2 YYEEEE. The CDR3 DNA follows: TGTGCCAGCAGCCCCCCCTGGGACAATGAGCAGTTCTTC. This translates into CASSPPWDNEQFF.

The chain has TRBV7-2 and TRBJ2-1; 9 positions match TRBD2. V shed 0 bases and J 12 bases; nucleotides not matched to a gene: 12. The CDR3 length is 16 residues. The germline gives CDR1 SGHTA, CDR2 FQGNSA. The DNA of the CDR3 is TGTGCCAGCAGCTTAGCGGTGACTAGCGGAGGGAAAGGGCAGTTCTTC. Translated, it gives CASSLAVTSGGKGQFF.

There are a few counts of this clonotype. The J gene is TRBJ1-5, the V gene TRBV7-9; no firm D call. Trimming took 1 base from V and 0 from J, leaving 7 bases between them. The CDR3 has 15 amino acids. Germline-derived CDR1 and CDR2 are SEHNR and FQNEAQ (reference sequence). DNA of the CDR3: TGTGCCAGCAGCTTAGGGGCTAATAGCAATCAGCCCCAGCATTTT. Residues: CASSLGANSNQPQHF.

This clonotype has only a few counts. J is TRBJ1-1 and V is TRBV12-3 or TRBV12-4; TRBD1 agrees at 7 bases. The junction had 5 bases not matched to a gene; V was cut back by 7 bases and J by 3 bases. The CDR3 totals 13 residues. The CDR3 region is CASNRQGYTEAFF. As DNA, the CDR3 is TGTGCCAGCAATAGACAGGGTTACACTGAAGCTTTCTTT.

This clonotype was observed once. The V and J genes are TRBV29-1 and TRBJ2-2, with D unresolved. V lost 4 bases and J lost 1, with 7 bases in between. The germline gives CDR1 SQVTM, CDR2 ANQGSEA. The CDR3 extends over 13 amino acids. CDR3 amino acids: CSVGAKNTGELFF. The DNA of the CDR3 is TGCAGCGTTGGCGCGAAGAACACCGGGGAGCTGTTTTTT.

The chain employs TRBV20-1 and TRBJ1-1; 10 bases line up with TRBD1. The CDR3 runs 13 residues. CDR1 and CDR2 (germline): DFQATT, SNEGSKA (reference sequence). V gave up 6 bases and J gave up 12 bases; unmatched junction bases: 13. CDR3 bases: TGCAGTGCCCCTCCCCGGGACAGGGGAATCTCTTTCTTT. It encodes CSAPPRDRGISFF.

For the CDR3, the DNA is TGCGCCAGCAGCTGGGGGACGTATATGACAGACGCAAATGAGCAGTTCTTC. It encodes CASSWGTYMTDANEQFF. The chain employs TRBV5-1 and TRBJ2-1, with D perhaps being TRBD1 or TRBD2 (5 bases each). Per the germline V gene, CDR1 is SGHRS and CDR2 is YFSETQ. V was clipped by 3 bases and J by 7 bases, with 23 bases between them. This CDR3 is built from 17 residues.

This clonotype was recorded a few times. Germline and junction disagree at one end, which may indicate a read error. This chain uses TRBV4-1 with TRBJ2-7; D is ambiguous. The CDR3 covers 16 residues. Per the germline V gene, CDR1 is MGHRA and CDR2 is YSYEKL. Written as DNA, the CDR3 is TGCGCCAGCAGCAAAGAAGGAGTTCCGTTACCCTACGAGCAGTACTTC. It translates to CASSKEGVPLPYEQYF.

Turning to this clonotype: This sequence is one base from a far larger clone and is likely a read error. CDR3 DNA: TGTGCCAGCAGTATGACAGTTAACTATGGCTACACCTTC. Amino acids: CASSMTVNYGYTF. The genes are TRBV6-5 and TRBJ1-2; a possible D gene is TRBD1 (5 bases). The ends were cut back, 5 bases at V and 1 base at J, with 8 bases in the middle. Germline V gives CDR1 MNHEY, CDR2 SVGAGI. CDR3 length: 13 amino acids.

This sequence joins TRBV6-6 and TRBJ2-1, with 7 bases that match TRBD2. After removal of 5 bases from V and 8 bases from J, the junction contained 15 bases not matched to a gene. The CDR3 contains 16 residues. CDR1 and CDR2 (germline): MNHNY, SVGAGI (reference sequence). CDR3 sequence (DNA): TGTGCCAGCAGTACCCGGCGGGAGTGGGGGTTGGATGAGCAGTTCTTC. Its translation: CASSTRREWGLDEQFF.